Below, 24 T cell receptor beta chains from the same sample are listed, as sequenced in a study of T cells in Graves' hyperthyroidism and ophthalmopathy. What was amplified from RNA transcripts were TCR beta CDR3 regions. First-round RT-PCR of the TCR CDR3 relied on the HTBI primer set. One entry per CDR3 protein results from TCRdb running MiXCR on the multiplex PCR reads. The sample has approximately 620,000 distinct CDR3 sequences, around 13% seen once. Sequences were obtained from blood. The receptors come from a woman aged 30 to 39 with Graves' hyperthyroidism that later progressed to Graves' ophthalmopathy.

This chain links TRBV18 with TRBJ1-5; D is ambiguous. Germline V gene data show CDR1 as KGHSH and CDR2 as LQKENI. Trimming shortened V by 2 bases and J by 9 bases, and 17 bases separated the two germline ends. There are 15 residues in the CDR3. CDR3 in DNA: TGTGCCAGCTCACCAGACGGCCCTTTGGATCTGCCCCAGCATTTT. Translated, it gives CASSPDGPLDLPQHF.

V and J are TRBV7-2 and TRBJ1-1; D is undetermined. This CDR3 has 14 amino acids. Per the germline V gene, CDR1 is SGHTA and CDR2 is FQGNSA. The ends were cut back, 1 base at V and 4 bases at J, with 10 bases in the middle. Here the CDR3 reads CASSLGAHFTEAFF. For the CDR3, the DNA is TGTGCCAGCAGCTTAGGGGCACACTTCACTGAAGCTTTCTTT.

The V gene is TRBV18, the J gene TRBJ1-2; the D is unclear. The CDR3 spans 15 residues. V lost 2 bases and J 5 bases, leaving 15 bases between the germline ends. Germline lookup yields CDR1 KGHSH and CDR2 LQKENI. This chain's CDR3 is CASSPIKGGIYGYTF. CDR3 in DNA: TGTGCCAGCTCACCAATTAAGGGAGGGATATATGGCTACACCTTC. Together with reference TRBV18 and TRBJ1-2, the CDR3 gives the full variable domain: NAGVMQNPRHLVRRRGQEARLRCSPMKGHSHVYWYRQLPEEGLKFMVYLQKENIIDESGMPKERFSAEFPKEGPSILRIQQVVRGDSAAYFCASSPIKGGIYGYTFGSGTRLTVV.

In its sample, this clonotype was seen many times. The chain has TRBV2 and TRBJ2-2; perhaps TRBD2 as D (6 bases). The CDR3 totals 13 residues. CDR1 is SNHLY and CDR2 is FYNNEI in the germline V gene. CDR3 nucleotide sequence: TGTGCAAGTACTAGCCTAATAAGCGGGGAGCTGTTTTTT. Its protein is CASTSLISGELFF.

This clonotype is a singleton in its sample. This chain links TRBV3-1 with TRBJ1-4, with 9 nucleotides matching TRBD1. The CDR3 totals 15 residues. Germline V CDR1 and CDR2: LGHDT, YNNKEL (reference sequence). V trimming: 4 bases; J trimming: 8 bases; junction bases outside the gene matches: 8. CDR3 coding DNA: TGTGCCAGCAGCCTCGAGACAGGGGGTGGGGAAAAACTGTTTTTT. It translates to CASSLETGGGEKLFF.

With respect to this clonotype: A read error may explain this, as a much larger clone is one base away. The missing conserved phenylalanine or tryptophan at the end of this CDR3 makes a read error likely. The rearrangement uses TRBV12-5 and TRBJ2-7; D is perhaps TRBD1 or TRBD2 (6 bases each). Trimming took 6 bases from V and 2 from J, leaving 11 bases between them. The germline V gene has CDR1 LGHNT and CDR2 FRNRAP. The CDR3 consists of 13 residues. For the CDR3, the DNA is TGTGCTAGTGGCGTGGGGGGCGCCTACGAGCAGTACTAC. This encodes CASGVGGAYEQYY.

This clonotype was seen just once. V gene TRBV5-6 combines with J gene TRBJ2-1, with 9 nucleotides matching TRBD2. In germline, CDR1 is SGHDT, CDR2 YYEEEE. CDR3 length equals 16 residues. V gave up 0 bases and J gave up 7 bases; unmatched junction bases: 8. CDR3 protein: CASSLGVREGQNEQFF. The DNA of the CDR3 is TGTGCCAGCAGCTTGGGGGTGCGGGAGGGCCAAAATGAGCAGTTCTTC.

This clonotype was observed a few times. V gene TRBV7-9 combines with J gene TRBJ2-3; D ambiguous. CDR1 SEHNR and CDR2 FQNEAQ come from the germline V gene (reference sequence). The CDR3 is 10 amino acids. V was cut by 1 base and J by 14 bases, with 7 bases left in between. DNA for the CDR3: TGTGCCAGCAGCTTAGATTCACTGTATTTT. Translating gives CASSLDSLYF.

This clonotype was seen repeatedly, ten times or more. The rearrangement uses TRBV20-1 and TRBJ2-1, with a weak D call TRBD2 (6 bases). Germline V gives CDR1 DFQATT, CDR2 SNEGSKA (reference sequence). Between the trimmed V and J ends, which lost 3 bases and 12 bases, there was a span of 15 bases. The CDR3 has 12 residues. The CDR3 loop reads CSASNLDYPQFF. The DNA of the CDR3 is TGCAGTGCTAGTAATCTGGACTACCCGCAGTTCTTC.

Only a few counts were recorded for this clonotype. The CDR3 sequence: CSARGDGSYEQYF. The CDR3 DNA is TGCAGTGCTAGGGGGGACGGTTCCTACGAGCAGTACTTC. This rearrangement joins TRBV20-1 to TRBJ2-7; the D call may be TRBD1 or TRBD2 (5 bases each). Trimming removed 3 bases from V and 1 base from J, with 10 bases in between. Germline values: CDR1 DFQATT, CDR2 SNEGSKA (reference sequence). The CDR3 sequence is 13 residues long.

This sequence joins TRBV28 and TRBJ2-5; TRBD1 or TRBD2 may be the D gene (5 bases each). The CDR3 is 11 residues long. Looked up from germline, CDR1 is MDHEN and CDR2 is SYDVKM. The V end lost 5 bases, the J end lost 14 bases, and 15 bases lay between the germline ends. The CDR3, as DNA: TGTGCCAGCAGTGTCAGGGACCGGGTATACTTC. Translating it yields CASSVRDRVYF.

This clonotype occurred many times. The rearrangement uses TRBV12-3 or TRBV12-4 and TRBJ1-1, with D possibly being TRBD1 (5 bases). V dropped 3 bases and J dropped 5 bases, with 16 bases sitting between them. The CDR3 has 15 residues. CDR3 protein: CASSFVRGGWTEAFF. The CDR3 region has the DNA TGTGCCAGCAGTTTTGTAAGGGGAGGATGGACTGAAGCTTTCTTT.

This clonotype was seen at least ten times. The chain carries TRBV20-1 and TRBJ1-5, with a weak D call TRBD1 (5 bases). Between the trimmed V and J ends, which lost 4 bases and 2 bases, there was a span of 15 bases. Germline CDR1 and CDR2: DFQATT and SNEGSKA (reference sequence). The CDR3 has 15 residues. CDR3 protein: CSANKAGQRNQPQHF. CDR3 coding DNA: TGCAGTGCTAATAAGGCAGGACAACGCAATCAGCCCCAGCATTTT.

This clonotype turned up a few times. The chain employs TRBV19 and TRBJ1-1, with D maybe TRBD1 (5 bases). The ends were cut back, 3 bases at V and 6 bases at J, with 14 bases in the middle. The CDR3 runs 14 residues. The germline CDR1 and CDR2 sequences are LNHDA and SQIVND (reference sequence). CDR3 bases: TGTGCCAGTAGTATTGGGGGGAACAACGCTGAAGCTTTCTTT. Its protein product is CASSIGGNNAEAFF.

The chain combines TRBV7-3 with TRBJ2-1; 14 positions match TRBD2. The germline V gene has CDR1 SGHTA and CDR2 FQGTGA. V gave up 4 bases and J gave up 6 bases; unmatched junction bases: 11. This CDR3 is built from 18 residues. CDR3 sequence (DNA): TGTGCCAGCAGCTCAGCCGGGACTAGCGGGAGCTATGGCAATGAGCAGTTCTTC. It yields the protein CASSSAGTSGSYGNEQFF.

On this clonotype itself: Since no conserved phenylalanine or tryptophan closes the CDR3, a read error is the likely cause. The chain links TRBV3-1 to TRBJ1-6; D is unclear. Germline CDR1 reads LGHDT; CDR2 reads YNNKEL (reference sequence). Trimming cost V 4 bases and J 4 bases, with 8 bases left between them. The CDR3 runs 14 residues. The CDR3 coding sequence is TGTGCCAGCAGCCTCGAAGGATATAATTCACCCCTCCACCTT. Its protein is CASSLEGYNSPLHL.

This clonotype was counted ten times or more. The chain combines TRBV3-1 with TRBJ2-1; D not resolved. This CDR3 comprises 13 residues. Trimming shortened V by 3 bases and J by 14 bases, and 17 bases separated the two germline ends. Germline CDR1 and CDR2: LGHDT and YNNKEL (reference sequence). The CDR3 protein is CASSQAKTSDEFF. The CDR3 DNA follows: TGTGCCAGCAGCCAGGCTAAGACTTCGGACGAGTTCTTC.

The table lists this clonotype with many counts. The chain recombines TRBV12-3 or TRBV12-4 with TRBJ1-2; a weak D match, TRBD1 (6 bases). The CDR3 is 13 residues long. V was pared by 3 bases and J by 8 bases, with 13 bases between. CDR3 sequence: CASSFVQGRGYTF. The CDR3 coding sequence is TGTGCCAGCAGTTTTGTACAGGGCAGGGGCTACACCTTC.

This clonotype was observed a handful of times. This sequence joins TRBV6-1 and TRBJ2-5, with D uncertain. This CDR3 comprises 13 residues. The ends were cut back, 5 bases at V and 5 bases at J, with 12 bases in the middle. From germline, CDR1 is MNHNS and CDR2 SASEGT. CDR3 residues: CASSSELTETQYF. The CDR3, as DNA: TGTGCCAGCAGTTCGGAGTTAACGGAGACCCAGTACTTC.

The chain links TRBV29-1 to TRBJ1-5, with D tentatively TRBD1 (5 bases). CDR1 is SQVTM, CDR2 ANQGSEA, per germline. Trimming shortened V by 4 bases and J by 2 bases, and 9 bases separated the two germline ends. CDR3 size: 13 residues. CDR3 nucleotide sequence: TGCAGCGTTGGGGTGGGGGGCAATCAGCCCCAGCATTTT. Translation: CSVGVGGNQPQHF.

This clonotype turned up a few times. The V gene is TRBV4-1, the J gene TRBJ2-1; 7 bases line up with TRBD2. The germline V gene encodes CDR1 MGHRA and CDR2 YSYEKL. Losses at the gene ends were 0 bases for V and 2 bases for J; bases not matched to a gene: 4. There are 16 residues in the CDR3. The CDR3 bases are TGCGCCAGCAGCCAAGAACGGGAGGTAGCCTACAATGAGCAGTTCTTC. Translated, it gives CASSQEREVAYNEQFF.

As for this clonotype: An end of the junction differs from the germline gene, which may be a read error. The chain has TRBV6-1 and TRBJ1-3, with D tentatively TRBD1 (6 bases). Looked up from germline, CDR1 is MNHNS and CDR2 is SASEGT. This CDR3 has 19 amino acids. Written as DNA, the CDR3 is TGTGCGAGCAGTGAAGCCGCGCGGCTTACAGGGATTTTTGGAAACACCATATATTTT. This translates into CASSEAARLTGIFGNTIYF.

In its sample, this clonotype was seen many times. V is TRBV6-1 and J is TRBJ2-3; maybe TRBD2 (6 bases). CDR1 MNHNS and CDR2 SASEGT come from the germline V gene. V shed 0 bases and J shed 0 bases, with 10 bases lying between them. This CDR3 is 16 amino acids long. CDR3: CASSEAPSESTDTQYF. CDR3 bases: TGTGCCAGCAGTGAAGCCCCTAGCGAGAGCACAGATACGCAGTATTTT.

This clonotype was counted ten times or more. The chain is built from TRBV19 and TRBJ1-5, with 7 nucleotides matching TRBD1. The CDR3 covers 15 residues. Per germline, CDR1 LNHDA and CDR2 SQIVND (reference sequence). J was trimmed by 3 bases and V by 3 bases; bases with no gene match: 5. CDR3 DNA: TGTGCCAGTAGTATGCGGGACAGCCTCAATCAGCCCCAGCATTTT. Protein: CASSMRDSLNQPQHF.